This T cell receptor beta chain was sequenced for a study of T cell changes during pregnancy in multiple sclerosis. The V and J ends lost 3 bases and 7 bases respectively, with 12 bases between them. This CDR3 has 14 residues. Germline CDR1 reads MNHEY; CDR2 reads SMNVEV (reference sequence). TCRdb's copy holds only in-frame clones and misses some; the assay was immunoSEQ multiplex PCR. The data show about 46,000 clones, around 93% seen once. The TCR was taken from a female donor with multiple sclerosis, enrolled in a pregnancy study. This chain uses TRBV27 with TRBJ1-4, with TRBD1 as a possible D gene (6 bases). This specimen consisted of CD8+ T cells from peripheral blood mononuclear cells, obtained in the second trimester of pregnancy. This CDR3 reads CASSLFRGSEKLFF. In DNA form, the CDR3 reads TGTGCCAGCAGTTTGTTCAGGGGATCTGAAAAACTGTTTTTT.